This is a list of T cell receptor beta chains from one sample in a study of blood T cell repertoires in COVID-19. This table comes from immunoSEQ multiplex PCR, and its TCRdb copy is limited to in-frame clones, with some not included. The profile shows roughly 250,000 clones, more than 60% of them singletons. The sequenced material came from peripheral blood. Source of these receptors: a woman in her 40s with active or convalescent COVID-19. The CDR3 runs from the conserved cysteine through the conserved F or W. The order of the fields is clone size, V gene, J gene, D gene, CDR3 DNA, CDR3 protein. A D gene is named only where the DNA matches it firmly. The size of a clone is reported for some rows only, either as once, few or many, or as a class for expanded clones.

once	TRBV9	TRBJ1-2	NA	TGTGCCAGCAGCGTAGAGGCGGAGCCCCTCTATGGCTACACCTTC	CASSVEAEPLYGYTF
NA	TRBV2	TRBJ2-3	NA	TGTGCCAGCAGTGAACGGGGGGCGGGCACAGATACGCAGTATTTT	CASSERGAGTDTQYF
NA	TRBV19	TRBJ2-5	NA	TGTGCCAGTAGTAGAGTAAGACAGGGAGGCCAAGAGACCCAGTACTTC	CASSRVRQGGQETQYF
NA	TRBV2	TRBJ1-1	TRBD1	TGTGCCAGCAGCTCAGGGGGAGCTTTCTTT	CASSSGGAFF
once	TRBV5-1	TRBJ2-5	TRBD1	TGCGCCAGCAGCTTGCGGGCAGGGGGAGACCAGTACTTC	CASSLRAGGDQYF
NA	TRBV28	TRBJ2-1	NA	TGTGCCAGCAGCGCGCTGGGGGGGCCCTACAATGAGCAGTTCTTC	CASSALGGPYNEQFF
NA	TRBV18	TRBJ2-7	NA	TGTGCCAGCTCACCGGGCGTCTACGAGCAGTACTTC	CASSPGVYEQYF
NA	TRBV4-2	TRBJ1-6	NA	TGTGCCAGCAGCCAATGGCAGGGGAATTCACCCCTCCACTTT	CASSQWQGNSPLHF
NA	TRBV7-2	TRBJ1-2	NA	TGTGCCAGCAGCCCGAACGGCGGAGGAGTTGGCTACACCTTC	CASSPNGGGVGYTF
NA	TRBV7-9	TRBJ1-4	TRBD1	TGTGCCAGCAGCCTAAGACAGGGGAGTATGGTAACTAATGAAAAACTGTTTTTT	CASSLRQGSMVTNEKLFF
NA	TRBV19	TRBJ2-1	TRBD1	TGTGCCAGTAGCATCCGGGACAGGGGCAATGAGCAGTTCTTC	CASSIRDRGNEQFF